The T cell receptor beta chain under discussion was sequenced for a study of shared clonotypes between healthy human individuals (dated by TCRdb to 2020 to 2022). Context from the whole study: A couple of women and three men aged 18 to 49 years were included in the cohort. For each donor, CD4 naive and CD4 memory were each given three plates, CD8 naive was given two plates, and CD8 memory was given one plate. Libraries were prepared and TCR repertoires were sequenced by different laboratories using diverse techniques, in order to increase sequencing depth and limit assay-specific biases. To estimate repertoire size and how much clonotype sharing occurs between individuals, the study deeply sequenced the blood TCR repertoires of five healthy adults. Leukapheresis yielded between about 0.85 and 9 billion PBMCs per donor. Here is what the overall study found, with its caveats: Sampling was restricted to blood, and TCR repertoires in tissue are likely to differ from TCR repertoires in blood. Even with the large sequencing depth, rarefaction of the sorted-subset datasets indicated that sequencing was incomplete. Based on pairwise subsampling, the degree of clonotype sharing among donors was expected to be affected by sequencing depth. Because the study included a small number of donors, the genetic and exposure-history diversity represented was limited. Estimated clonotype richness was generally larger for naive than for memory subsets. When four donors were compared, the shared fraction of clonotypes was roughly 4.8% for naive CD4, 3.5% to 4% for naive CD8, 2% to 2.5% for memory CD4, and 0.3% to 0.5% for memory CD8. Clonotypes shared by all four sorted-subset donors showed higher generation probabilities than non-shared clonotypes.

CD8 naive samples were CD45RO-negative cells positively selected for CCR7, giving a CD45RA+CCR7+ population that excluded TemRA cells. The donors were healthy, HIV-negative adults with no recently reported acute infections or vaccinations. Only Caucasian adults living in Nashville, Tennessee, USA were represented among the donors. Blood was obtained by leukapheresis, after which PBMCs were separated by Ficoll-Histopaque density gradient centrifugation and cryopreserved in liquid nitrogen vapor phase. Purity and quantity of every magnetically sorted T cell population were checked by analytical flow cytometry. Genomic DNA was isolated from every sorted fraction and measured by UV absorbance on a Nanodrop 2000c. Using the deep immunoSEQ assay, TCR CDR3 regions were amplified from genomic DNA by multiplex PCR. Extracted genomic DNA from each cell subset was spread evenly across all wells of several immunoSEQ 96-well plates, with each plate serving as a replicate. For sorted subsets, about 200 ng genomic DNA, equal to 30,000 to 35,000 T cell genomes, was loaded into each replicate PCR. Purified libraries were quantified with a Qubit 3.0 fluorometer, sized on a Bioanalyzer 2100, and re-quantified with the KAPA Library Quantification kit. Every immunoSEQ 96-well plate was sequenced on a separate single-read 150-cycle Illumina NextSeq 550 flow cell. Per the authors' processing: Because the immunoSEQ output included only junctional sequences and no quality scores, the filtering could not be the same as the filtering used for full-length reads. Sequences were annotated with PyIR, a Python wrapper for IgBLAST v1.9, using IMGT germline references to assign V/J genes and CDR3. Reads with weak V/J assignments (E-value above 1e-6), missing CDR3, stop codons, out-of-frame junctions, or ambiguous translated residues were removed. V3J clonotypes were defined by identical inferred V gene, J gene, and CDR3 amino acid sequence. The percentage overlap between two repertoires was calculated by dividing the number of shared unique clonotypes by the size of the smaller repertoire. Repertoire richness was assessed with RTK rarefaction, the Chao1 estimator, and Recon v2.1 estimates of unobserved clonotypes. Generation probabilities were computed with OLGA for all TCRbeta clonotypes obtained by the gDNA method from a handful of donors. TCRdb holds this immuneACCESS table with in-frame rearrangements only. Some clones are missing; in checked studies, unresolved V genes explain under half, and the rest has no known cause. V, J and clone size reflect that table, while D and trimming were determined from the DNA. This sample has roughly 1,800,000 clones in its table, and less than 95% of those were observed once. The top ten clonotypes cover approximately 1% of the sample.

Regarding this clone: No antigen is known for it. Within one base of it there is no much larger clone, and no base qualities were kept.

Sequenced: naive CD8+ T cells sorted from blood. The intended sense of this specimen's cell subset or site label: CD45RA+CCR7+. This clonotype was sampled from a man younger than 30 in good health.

The CDR3 protein sequence reads: CASSRRDPRGYGYTF. The DNA sequence is TGTGCCAGCAGCCGCAGGGATCCCCGGGGCTATGGCTACACCTTC. The chain employs TRBV7-9 and TRBJ1-2; possibly the D gene is TRBD1, per 5 matching bases. The germline V gene (reference sequence) provides CDR1 SEHNR and CDR2 FQNEAQ. V loses 5 bases, J loses 4 bases, and the germline ends lie 17 bases apart. Including cysteine and phenylalanine, the CDR3 has 15 amino acids. Left in the record is the CDR3 DNA by itself, 45 bases read in frame from the first base.